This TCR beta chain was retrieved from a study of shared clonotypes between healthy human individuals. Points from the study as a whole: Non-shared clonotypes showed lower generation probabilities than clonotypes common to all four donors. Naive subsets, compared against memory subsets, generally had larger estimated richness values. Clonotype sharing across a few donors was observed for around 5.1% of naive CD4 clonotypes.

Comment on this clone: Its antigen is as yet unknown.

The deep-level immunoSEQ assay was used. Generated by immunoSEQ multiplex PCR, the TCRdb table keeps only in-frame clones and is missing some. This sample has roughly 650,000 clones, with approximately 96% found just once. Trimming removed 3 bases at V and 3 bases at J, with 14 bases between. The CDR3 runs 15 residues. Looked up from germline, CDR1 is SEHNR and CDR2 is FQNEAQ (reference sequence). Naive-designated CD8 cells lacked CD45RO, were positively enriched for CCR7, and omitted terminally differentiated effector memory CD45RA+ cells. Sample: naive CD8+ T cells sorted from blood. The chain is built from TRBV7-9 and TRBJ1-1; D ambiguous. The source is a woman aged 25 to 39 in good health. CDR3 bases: TGTGCCAGCAGCTTCCCTCATCCGGGGTACACTGAAGCTTTCTTT. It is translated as CASSFPHPGYTEAFF.